A single sample gave rise to the 28 T cell receptor beta chains below, sequenced in a study of blood T cells in healthy people across ages. Next came a second PCR, run for about 6 to 11 cycles, which used a sample-barcoded 5' primer along with a J-beta primer mix. MiXCR, applied by TCRdb to the 5' RACE reads, yields one record per CDR3 protein. The data show 1.5 million to 2 million distinct CDR3 sequences, 30% to 40% seen once. Sequenced material: blood. The receptor source for this set is a woman aged 30 to 39 in good health.

In its sample, this clonotype was seen a few times. The chain combines TRBV6-2 or TRBV6-3 with TRBJ2-7; TRBD1 might be the D (6 bases). This CDR3 is built from 14 residues. V lost 1 base and J lost 2, with 9 bases in between. Germline CDR1 reads MNHEY; CDR2 reads SVGEGT. The DNA of the CDR3 is TGTGCCAGCAGTTACTTGGACAGTCCCTACGAGCAGTACTTC. Amino acids: CASSYLDSPYEQYF.

This chain uses TRBV4-1 with TRBJ1-1; no reliable D call. Germline V CDR1 and CDR2: MGHRA, YSYEKL. This CDR3 contains 13 residues. Deletions cut 1 base from V and 9 bases from J, with 12 bases between. CDR3 DNA: TGCGCCAGCAGCCAAGTACTTGTGCGAAAAGCTTTCTTT. Residues: CASSQVLVRKAFF.

This clonotype is a singleton in its sample. The V and J genes are TRBV20-1 and TRBJ2-3, with TRBD1 identical over 10 bases. The CDR3 is 15 residues long. Germline loops: CDR1 DFQATT, CDR2 SNEGSKA (reference sequence). J gave up 6 bases and V 5 bases, and 11 bases lay outside the gene matches. CDR3 protein: CSAQPGQGPSDTQYF. In nucleotides, the CDR3 is TGCAGTGCTCAGCCGGGACAGGGGCCGTCCGATACGCAGTATTTT.

V is TRBV7-9 and J is TRBJ2-5; no definite D call. This CDR3 has 13 residues. V dropped 7 bases and J dropped 11 bases, with 20 bases sitting between them. CDR1 is SEHNR and CDR2 is FQNEAQ in the germline V gene (reference sequence). The CDR3 loop reads CASTPPGYNEQYF. CDR3 sequence (DNA): TGTGCCAGCACCCCACCTGGTTACAATGAGCAGTACTTC.

This clonotype has a handful of counts. The genes are TRBV5-1 and TRBJ2-5; the match to TRBD2 covers 7 bases. The CDR3 totals 16 residues. J gave up 1 base and V 2 bases, and 8 bases lay outside the gene matches. Germline V gene lookup returns CDR1 SGHRS and CDR2 YFSETQ. CDR3 DNA sequence: TGCGCCAGCAGCTTAACAGCGGGACGGTCCCAAGAGACCCAGTACTTC. Protein: CASSLTAGRSQETQYF.

This clonotype was seen more than once but under ten times. The chain combines TRBV2 with TRBJ1-1; 8 nucleotides align to TRBD1. Per the germline V gene, CDR1 is SNHLY and CDR2 is FYNNEI. The V gene end was trimmed by 1 base and the J gene end by 2 bases; junction bases not matched to a gene: 6. The CDR3 consists of 16 residues. DNA for the CDR3: TGTGCCAGCAGTGAAGGGACAGGGCCCCCCAACACTGAAGCTTTCTTT. It yields the protein CASSEGTGPPNTEAFF.

This clonotype came up a few times. The chain combines TRBV24-1 with TRBJ2-5; 11 bases match TRBD2. With V trimmed by 5 bases and J by 5 bases, 15 bases remained unmatched. Germline CDR1 is KGHDR and CDR2 is SFDVKD. The CDR3 is 18 residues long. As DNA, the CDR3 is TGTGCCACCAGTGGGGGGGCCGCACTAGCGGGAGTTTATGAGACCCAGTACTTC. This encodes CATSGGAALAGVYETQYF.

This clonotype was seen more than once but under ten times. The gene calls are TRBV7-2 and TRBJ1-4; the D is unclear. CDR1 and CDR2 from the germline V gene are SGHTA and FQGNSA. V was pared by 7 bases and J by 4 bases, with 16 bases between. This CDR3 has 15 amino acids. The chain's CDR3 is CASNRLGLINEKLFF. The CDR3 nucleotides are TGTGCCAGCAACCGACTGGGCCTTATTAATGAAAAACTGTTTTTT.

This clonotype was picked up many times. The chain recombines TRBV15 with TRBJ2-1, with TRBD1 as a possible D gene (6 bases). The germline CDR1 and CDR2 sequences are LNHNV and YYDKDF (reference sequence). V lost 3 bases to trimming and J lost 5 bases, with 17 bases between them. The CDR3 has 16 amino acids. The CDR3 sequence: CATSRGRDNINNEQFF. In DNA form, the CDR3 reads TGTGCCACCAGCAGGGGCCGGGACAATATTAACAATGAGCAGTTCTTC.

In this sample, this clonotype turned up a few times. This rearrangement joins TRBV7-9 to TRBJ1-1; D unresolved. The CDR3 has 12 amino acids. The V and J ends lost 4 bases and 8 bases respectively, with 11 bases between them. Germline CDR1 and CDR2: SEHNR and FQNEAQ (reference sequence). CDR3 region: CASSSASGEAFF. The CDR3 DNA follows: TGTGCCAGCAGCTCGGCGTCGGGGGAAGCTTTCTTT.

The chain links TRBV12-3 or TRBV12-4 to TRBJ2-1; possibly TRBD2 for D (7 bases). This CDR3 is built from 16 residues. V was trimmed by 6 bases and J by 5 bases, leaving 20 bases between them. The CDR3 protein is CASRRTGLGGHNEQFF. For the CDR3, the DNA is TGTGCCAGCAGACGGACGGGCTTGGGGGGGCACAATGAGCAGTTCTTC.

The sample holds a few counts of this clonotype. J is TRBJ1-2 and V is TRBV2; possibly TRBD1 for D (6 bases). The CDR3 is 12 residues long. The ends were cut back, 4 bases at V and 7 bases at J, with 10 bases in the middle. Germline assignment: CDR1 SNHLY and CDR2 FYNNEI. CDR3 DNA: TGTGCCAGCAGTGCAGGGGCGTTTGGCTACACCTTC. Encoded protein: CASSAGAFGYTF. Full variable domain (outside the CDR3, taken from reference TRBV2 and TRBJ1-2): EPEVTQTPSHQVTQMGQEVILRCVPISNHLYFYWYRQILGQKVEFLVSFYNNEISEKSEIFDDQFSVERPDGSNFTLKIRSTKLEDSAMYFCASSAGAFGYTFGSGTRLTVV.

This clonotype was seen a handful of times. The chain couples TRBV29-1 to TRBJ2-5; 11 bases fit TRBD1. The CDR3 is made up of 15 amino acids. The V gene end was trimmed by 5 bases and the J gene end by 0 bases; junction bases not matched to a gene: 5. The germline V gene has CDR1 SQVTM and CDR2 ANQGSEA. The CDR3 DNA sequence: TGCAGCGTTACCGGGACAGGGGGTTACCAAGAGACCCAGTACTTC. It translates to CSVTGTGGYQETQYF.

The chain uses TRBV20-1 and TRBJ2-7, with 7 bases matching TRBD1. The ends lost 3 bases at V and 2 bases at J; junction bases unmatched: 16. Germline V gene lookup returns CDR1 DFQATT and CDR2 SNEGSKA (reference sequence). The CDR3 length is 17 residues. The CDR3 DNA reads as TGCAGTGCTAGTGGTTCAGGGGGTTTAACAAAGACCTACGAGCAGTACTTC. Encoded protein: CSASGSGGLTKTYEQYF.

This clonotype was detected ten times or more. The chain joins TRBV21-1 to TRBJ2-4; the table names TRBD1, a call not compared with the DNA. TRBV21-1 is annotated as a pseudogene. The CDR3 totals 17 residues. In nucleotides, the CDR3 is TGTGCCAGCAGCAAAGAGGACAGTCGTTTTTCCAAAAACATTCAGTACTTC. Protein: CASSKEDSRFSKNIQYF.

This clonotype was counted between two and nine times. The rearrangement links TRBV15 to TRBJ2-5, with 8 bases lining up with TRBD2. V lost 3 bases, J lost 4 bases, and 10 bases stayed unmatched. Germline CDR1 reads LNHNV; CDR2 reads YYDKDF (reference sequence). The CDR3 totals 16 residues. CDR3 nucleotides: TGTGCCACCAGCAGCAACGGGGGGGGCCTGAGAGAGACCCAGTACTTC. Translation: CATSSNGGGLRETQYF.

The chain has TRBV4-1 and TRBJ2-5; D tentatively fits TRBD1 or TRBD2 (6 bases each). Germline CDR1 and CDR2: MGHRA and YSYEKL. This CDR3 has 17 residues. Trimming left V 2 bases short and J 1 base short, with 17 bases between. The chain's CDR3 is CASSQRRGESLQETQYF. The CDR3 DNA follows: TGCGCCAGCAGCCAACGTAGGGGGGAGAGTCTCCAAGAGACCCAGTACTTC.

The rearrangement uses TRBV28 and TRBJ2-1; 7 positions agree with TRBD2. CDR3 size: 15 residues. Germline loops: CDR1 MDHEN, CDR2 SYDVKM. Trimming took 5 bases from V and 7 from J; bases not matched to a gene: 11. CDR3: CASSLWGGGENEQFF. CDR3 DNA sequence: TGTGCCAGCAGTCTCTGGGGTGGGGGGGAGAATGAGCAGTTCTTC.

This clonotype was detected a few times. The J gene is TRBJ2-2, the V gene TRBV7-8; 7 nucleotides align to TRBD1. V gave up 2 bases and J gave up 0 bases; unmatched junction bases: 3. The germline CDR1 and CDR2 sequences are SGHVS and FQNEAQ. CDR3 length: 16 amino acids. CDR3: CASSLQGVANTGELFF. CDR3 DNA sequence: TGTGCCAGCAGCTTACAGGGGGTCGCGAACACCGGGGAGCTGTTTTTT.

This clonotype was counted a few times. The chain uses TRBV7-3 and TRBJ2-5, with D unresolved. V was clipped by 2 bases and J by 1 base, with 11 bases between them. Germline CDR1 reads SGHTA; CDR2 reads FQGTGA. This CDR3 has 15 residues. Written as DNA, the CDR3 is TGTGCCAGCAGCTTACTGGAAGGGCCCCAAGAGACCCAGTACTTC. It encodes CASSLLEGPQETQYF.

The V and J genes are TRBV20-1 and TRBJ1-4; 7 bases are a match to TRBD1. The CDR3 covers 13 residues. With V trimmed by 4 bases and J by 8 bases, 7 bases remained unmatched. The germline V gene has CDR1 DFQATT and CDR2 SNEGSKA (reference sequence). The CDR3 DNA is TGCAGTGCTACCACAGGGGTAGGGGAAAAACTGTTTTTT. Its translation: CSATTGVGEKLFF.

This clonotype was counted between two and nine times. The chain links TRBV6-6 to TRBJ2-3; D remains ambiguous. Looked up from germline, CDR1 is MNHNY and CDR2 is SVGAGI (reference sequence). The V and J ends lost 8 bases and 5 bases respectively, with 11 bases between them. CDR3 length equals 12 residues. The CDR3 nucleotides are TGTGCCAGCCGGTTTTTCGAAGATACGCAGTATTTT. Translating it yields CASRFFEDTQYF.

V usage is TRBV6-6 and J usage is TRBJ1-2, with 7 bases aligning to TRBD1. Trimming took 7 bases from V and 3 from J; bases not matched to a gene: 5. CDR3 length equals 13 residues. CDR1 and CDR2 (germline): MNHNY, SVGAGI (reference sequence). CDR3 coding DNA: TGTGCCAGCACTGAACAGGGGCACTATGGCTACACCTTC. It is translated as CASTEQGHYGYTF.

J is TRBJ2-7 and V is TRBV20-1; perhaps D is TRBD1 or TRBD2 (5 bases each). The length of the CDR3 is 14 residues. V was cut by 2 bases and J by 4 bases, with 15 bases left in between. Germline CDR1 reads DFQATT; CDR2 reads SNEGSKA (reference sequence). The CDR3 sequence is CSARPSLAGYEQYF. The DNA for the CDR3 is TGCAGTGCTAGACCCTCCCTAGCAGGGTACGAGCAGTACTTC.

The J gene is TRBJ2-7, the V gene TRBV14; the match to TRBD1 covers 7 bases. CDR3 length equals 18 residues. The germline CDR1 and CDR2 sequences are SGHDN and FVKESK. V gave up 1 base and J gave up 6 bases; unmatched junction bases: 18. CDR3: CASSQGSNPDRMGREQYF. DNA for the CDR3: TGTGCCAGCAGCCAAGGAAGTAATCCGGACAGGATGGGTCGCGAGCAGTACTTC. Complete variable domain (other parts from reference TRBV14 and TRBJ2-7): EAGVTQFPSHSVIEKGQTVTLRCDPISGHDNLYWYRRVMGKEIKFLLHFVKESKQDESGMPNNRFLAERTGGTYSTLKVQPAELEDSGVYFCASSQGSNPDRMGREQYFGPGTRLTVT.

The J gene is TRBJ1-5, the V gene TRBV6-1; perhaps TRBD1 as D (5 bases). CDR3 length: 14 amino acids. V gave up 8 bases and J gave up 5 bases, with 16 bases separating them. CDR1 is MNHNS, CDR2 SASEGT, per germline. In nucleotides, the CDR3 is TGTGCCAGCGAGGGTCGGGACCCTTATCAGCCCCAGCATTTT. Translated: CASEGRDPYQPQHF.

The rearrangement uses TRBV20-1 and TRBJ2-1; 9 nucleotides line up with TRBD1. V dropped 7 bases and J dropped 5; count of bases not matched to a gene: 12. The germline V gene encodes CDR1 DFQATT and CDR2 SNEGSKA (reference sequence). This CDR3 spans 15 amino acids. The CDR3 is CSGYKNRGRDNEQFF. CDR3 coding DNA: TGCAGTGGGTATAAGAACAGGGGGCGCGACAATGAGCAGTTCTTC.

This clonotype was picked up a small number of times. The DNA for the CDR3 is TGTGCCAGCAGCCAATCGGCGGGGGCAGTGGCCTACAATGAGCAGTTCTTC. Translating it yields CASSQSAGAVAYNEQFF. This chain uses TRBV3-1 with TRBJ2-1; D is possibly TRBD2 (7 bases). Germline V gene lookup returns CDR1 LGHDT and CDR2 YNNKEL (reference sequence). The CDR3 sequence is 17 residues long. V shed 2 bases and J shed 2 bases, with 16 bases lying between them.